There are a few counts of the clone carrying this T cell receptor beta chain. Its matching antigen is unknown. The entry originates in a study of blood T cells in healthy people across ages. Study-wide context: Capture via template switching afforded approximately one barcoded beta molecule per two T cells.

Study-wide points: Because sorting was not performed, PBMCs prevented conclusive naive versus antigen-experienced comparison. The study lacked donor CMV status, which possibly confounded expanded clonotype changes.

The authors ran a second PCR of about 6 to 11 cycles using a sample-barcoded 5' primer and a J-beta primer mix. Tagging of each cDNA molecule was performed by a template-switch adaptor with 12 random nucleotides. TCRdb reanalysed the 5' RACE reads using MiXCR and keeps one entry per CDR3 protein. The sample shows about 400,000 distinct CDR3 sequences, approximately 52% of them seen only once. CDR3 length: 16 amino acids. Germline V gives CDR1 MDHEN, CDR2 SYDVKM. V was clipped by 6 bases and J by 4 bases; unmatched bases: 12. Sequenced: blood. The clonotype was recovered from a man in his sixties in good health. The V call is TRBV28, the J call TRBJ2-5; 9 nucleotides line up with TRBD2. CDR3: CASRSSGTTPGETQYF. CDR3 nucleotide sequence: TGTGCCAGCAGATCTAGCGGGACCACCCCGGGAGAGACCCAGTACTTC.